This T cell receptor beta chain appears in the sequencing data of a study of control samples from healthy donors and cancer patients (dated by TCRdb to 2020 to 2021). Points on this clone: Its antigen is still unknown. Within one base of it there is no much larger clone, and no base qualities were kept.

The CDR3 covers 17 residues, taking in both the cysteine and the phenylalanine. Of all the DNA, just the CDR3 is kept, 51 bases in frame from base 1. V is pared back by 1 base and J by 0 bases, with 13 bases lying between the germline termini. For CDR1 and CDR2, the germline V gene lists MGHRA and YSYEKL. Library generation was performed with the immunoSEQ multiplex PCR assay. Entries here come from immuneACCESS through TCRdb and include only in-frame sequences with V and J called. Some clones fail to appear in such tables; in the studies checked, an unresolved V gene covers under half of the shortfall, and the cause of the remainder is unknown. This sample is represented by 110,000 to 150,000 clones; about 94% of them were singletons. Approximately 14% of the sample is taken by the ten largest.

Sequenced: PBMCs. The TCR was taken from a man between 60 and 70 years old with colorectal cancer. The rearranged chain carries TRBV4-1 and TRBJ1-5; no confident D gene assignment can be made. The nucleotide sequence is given as TGCGCCAGCAGCCAAGTTACGATGTCCTATAGCAATCAGCCCCAGCATTTT. It codes for CASSQVTMSYSNQPQHF.